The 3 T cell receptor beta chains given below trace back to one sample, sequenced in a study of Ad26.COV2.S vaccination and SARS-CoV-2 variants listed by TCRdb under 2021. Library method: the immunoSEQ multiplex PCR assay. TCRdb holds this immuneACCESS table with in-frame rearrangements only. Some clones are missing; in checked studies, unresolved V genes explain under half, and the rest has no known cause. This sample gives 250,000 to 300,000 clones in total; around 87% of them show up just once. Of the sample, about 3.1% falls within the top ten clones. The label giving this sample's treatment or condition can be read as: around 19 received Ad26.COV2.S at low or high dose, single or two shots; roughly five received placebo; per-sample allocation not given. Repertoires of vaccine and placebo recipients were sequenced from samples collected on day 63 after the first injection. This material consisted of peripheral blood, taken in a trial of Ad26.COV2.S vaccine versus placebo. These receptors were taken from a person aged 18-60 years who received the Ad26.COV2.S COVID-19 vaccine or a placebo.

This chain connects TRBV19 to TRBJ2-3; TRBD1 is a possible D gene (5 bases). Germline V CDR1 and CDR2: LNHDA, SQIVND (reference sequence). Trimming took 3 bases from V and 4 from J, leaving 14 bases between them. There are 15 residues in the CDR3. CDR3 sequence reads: CASSMSSVGADTQYF. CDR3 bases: TGTGCCAGTAGTATGTCAAGCGTAGGGGCAGATACGCAGTATTTT.

DNA of the CDR3: TGTGCCAGCAGCTTGAGGGGGCCCTCCTACGAGCAGTACTTC. It codes for CASSLRGPSYEQYF. The V gene is TRBV5-6, the J gene TRBJ2-7; TRBD1 matches 7 bases. The CDR3 runs 14 residues. CDR1 is SGHDT, CDR2 YYEEEE, per germline. V lost 1 base, J lost 0 bases, and 1 base stayed unmatched.

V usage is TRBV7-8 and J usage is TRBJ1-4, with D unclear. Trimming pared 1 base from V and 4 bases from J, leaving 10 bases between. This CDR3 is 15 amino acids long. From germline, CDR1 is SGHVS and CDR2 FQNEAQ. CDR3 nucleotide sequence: TGTGCCAGCAGCTTAGGTGGCGGCCATAATGAAAAACTGTTTTTT. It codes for CASSLGGGHNEKLFF.